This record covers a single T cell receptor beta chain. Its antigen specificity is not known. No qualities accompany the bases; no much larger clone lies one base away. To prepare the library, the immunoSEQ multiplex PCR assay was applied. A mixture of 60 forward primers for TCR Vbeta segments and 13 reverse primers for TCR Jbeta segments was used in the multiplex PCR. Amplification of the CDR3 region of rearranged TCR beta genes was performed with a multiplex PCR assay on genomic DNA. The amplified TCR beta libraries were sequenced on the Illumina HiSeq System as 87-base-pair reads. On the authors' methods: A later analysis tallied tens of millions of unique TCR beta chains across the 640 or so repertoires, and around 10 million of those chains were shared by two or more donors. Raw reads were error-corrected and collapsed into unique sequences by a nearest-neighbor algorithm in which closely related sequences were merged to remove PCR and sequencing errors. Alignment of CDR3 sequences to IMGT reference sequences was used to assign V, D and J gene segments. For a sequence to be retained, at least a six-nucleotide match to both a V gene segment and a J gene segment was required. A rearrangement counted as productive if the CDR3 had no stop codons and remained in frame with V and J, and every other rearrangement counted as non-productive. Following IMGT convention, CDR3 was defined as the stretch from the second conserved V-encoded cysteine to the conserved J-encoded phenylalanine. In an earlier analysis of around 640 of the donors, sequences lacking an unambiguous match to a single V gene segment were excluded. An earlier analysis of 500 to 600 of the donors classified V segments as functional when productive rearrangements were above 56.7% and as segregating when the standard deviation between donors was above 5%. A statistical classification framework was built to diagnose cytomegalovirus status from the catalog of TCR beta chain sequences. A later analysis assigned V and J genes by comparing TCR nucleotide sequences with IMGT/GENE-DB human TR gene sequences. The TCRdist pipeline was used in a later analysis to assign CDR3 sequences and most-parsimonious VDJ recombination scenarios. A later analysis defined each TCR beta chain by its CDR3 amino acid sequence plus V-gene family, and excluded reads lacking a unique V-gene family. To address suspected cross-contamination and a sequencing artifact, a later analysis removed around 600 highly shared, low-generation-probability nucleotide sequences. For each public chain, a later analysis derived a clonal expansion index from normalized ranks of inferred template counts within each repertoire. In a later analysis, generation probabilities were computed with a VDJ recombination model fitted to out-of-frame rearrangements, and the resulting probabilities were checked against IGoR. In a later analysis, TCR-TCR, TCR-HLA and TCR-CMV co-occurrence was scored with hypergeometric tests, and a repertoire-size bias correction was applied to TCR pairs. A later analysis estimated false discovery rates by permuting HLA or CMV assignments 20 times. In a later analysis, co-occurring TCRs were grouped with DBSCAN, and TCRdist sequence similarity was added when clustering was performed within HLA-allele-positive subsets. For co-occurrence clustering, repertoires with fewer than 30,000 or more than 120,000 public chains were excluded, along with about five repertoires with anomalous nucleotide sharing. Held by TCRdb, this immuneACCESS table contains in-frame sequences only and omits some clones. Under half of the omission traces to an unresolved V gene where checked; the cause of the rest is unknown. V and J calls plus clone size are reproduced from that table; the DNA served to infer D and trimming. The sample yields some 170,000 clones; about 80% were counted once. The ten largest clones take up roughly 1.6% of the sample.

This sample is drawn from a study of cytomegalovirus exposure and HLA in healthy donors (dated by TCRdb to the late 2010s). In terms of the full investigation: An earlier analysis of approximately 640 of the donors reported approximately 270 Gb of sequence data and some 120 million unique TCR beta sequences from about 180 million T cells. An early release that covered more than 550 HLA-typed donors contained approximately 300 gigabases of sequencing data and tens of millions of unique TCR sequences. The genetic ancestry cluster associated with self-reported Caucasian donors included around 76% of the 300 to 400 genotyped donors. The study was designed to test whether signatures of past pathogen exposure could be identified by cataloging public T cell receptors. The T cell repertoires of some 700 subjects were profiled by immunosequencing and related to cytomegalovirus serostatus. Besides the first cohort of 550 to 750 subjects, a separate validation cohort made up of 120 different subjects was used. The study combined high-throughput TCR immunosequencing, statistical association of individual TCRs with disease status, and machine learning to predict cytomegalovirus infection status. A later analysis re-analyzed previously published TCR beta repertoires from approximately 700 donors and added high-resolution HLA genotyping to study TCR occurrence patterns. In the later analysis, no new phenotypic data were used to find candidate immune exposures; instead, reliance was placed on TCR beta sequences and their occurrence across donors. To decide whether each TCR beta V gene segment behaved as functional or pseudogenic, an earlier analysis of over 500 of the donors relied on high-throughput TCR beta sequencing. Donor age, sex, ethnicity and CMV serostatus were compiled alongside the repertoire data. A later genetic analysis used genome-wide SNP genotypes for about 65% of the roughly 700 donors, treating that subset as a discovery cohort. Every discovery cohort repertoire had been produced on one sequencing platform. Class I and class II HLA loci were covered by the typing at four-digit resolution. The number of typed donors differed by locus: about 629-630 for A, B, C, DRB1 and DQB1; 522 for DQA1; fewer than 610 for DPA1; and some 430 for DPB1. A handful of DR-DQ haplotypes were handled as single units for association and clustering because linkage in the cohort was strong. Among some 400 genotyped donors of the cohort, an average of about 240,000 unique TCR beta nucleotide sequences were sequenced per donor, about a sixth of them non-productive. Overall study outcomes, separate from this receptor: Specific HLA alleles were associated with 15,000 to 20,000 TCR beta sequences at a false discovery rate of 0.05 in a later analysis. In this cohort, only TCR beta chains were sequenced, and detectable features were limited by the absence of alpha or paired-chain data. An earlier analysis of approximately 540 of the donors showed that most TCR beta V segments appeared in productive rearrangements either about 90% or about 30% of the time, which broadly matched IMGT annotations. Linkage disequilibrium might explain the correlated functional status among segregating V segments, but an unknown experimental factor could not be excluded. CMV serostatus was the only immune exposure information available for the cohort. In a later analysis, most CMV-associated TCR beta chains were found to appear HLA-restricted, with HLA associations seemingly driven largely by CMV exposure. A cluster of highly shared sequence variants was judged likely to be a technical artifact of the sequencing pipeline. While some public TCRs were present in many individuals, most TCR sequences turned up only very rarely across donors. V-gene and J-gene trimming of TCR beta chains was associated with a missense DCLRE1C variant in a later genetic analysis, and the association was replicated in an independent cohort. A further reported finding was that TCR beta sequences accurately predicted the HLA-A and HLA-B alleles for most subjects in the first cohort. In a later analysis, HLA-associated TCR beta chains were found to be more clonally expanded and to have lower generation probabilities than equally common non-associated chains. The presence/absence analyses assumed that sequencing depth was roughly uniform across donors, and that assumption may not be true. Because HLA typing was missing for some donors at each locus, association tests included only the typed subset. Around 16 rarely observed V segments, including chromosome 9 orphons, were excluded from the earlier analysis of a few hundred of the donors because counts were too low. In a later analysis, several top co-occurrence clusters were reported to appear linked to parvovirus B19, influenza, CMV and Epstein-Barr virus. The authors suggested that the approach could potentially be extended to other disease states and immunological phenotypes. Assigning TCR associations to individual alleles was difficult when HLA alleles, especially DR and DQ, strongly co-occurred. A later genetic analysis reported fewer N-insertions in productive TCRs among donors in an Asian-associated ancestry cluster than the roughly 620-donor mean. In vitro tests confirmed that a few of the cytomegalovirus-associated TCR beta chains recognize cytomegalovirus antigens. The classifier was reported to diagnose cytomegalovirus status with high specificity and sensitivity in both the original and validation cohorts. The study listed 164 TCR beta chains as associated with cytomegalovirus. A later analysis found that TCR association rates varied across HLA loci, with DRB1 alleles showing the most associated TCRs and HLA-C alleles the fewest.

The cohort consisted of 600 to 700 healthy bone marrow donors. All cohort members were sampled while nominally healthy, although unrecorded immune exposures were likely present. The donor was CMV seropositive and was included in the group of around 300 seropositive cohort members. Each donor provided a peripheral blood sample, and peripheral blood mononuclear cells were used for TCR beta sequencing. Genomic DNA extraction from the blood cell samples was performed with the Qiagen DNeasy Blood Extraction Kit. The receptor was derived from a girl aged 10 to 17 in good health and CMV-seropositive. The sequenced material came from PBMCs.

The CDR3: CASSQDPGQGSLAYEQYF. The nucleotides read TGCGCCAGCAGCCAAGATCCGGGACAGGGCTCTTTAGCCTACGAGCAGTACTTC. The rearrangement combines TRBV4-1 with TRBJ2-7; TRBD1 lines up with 9 middle nucleotides. Inclusive of the bounding cysteine and phenylalanine, the CDR3 is 18 residues long. The retained sequence is limited to the CDR3, 54 bases, with the frame set at the first base. CDR1 MGHRA and CDR2 YSYEKL are derived from the germline V gene. The germline V and J ends show losses of 0 bases and 2 bases respectively, and no gene match explains 11 bases of the junction.